Listed below are T cell receptor beta chains from one sample, sequenced in a study of shared clonotypes between healthy human individuals. Method: immunoSEQ multiplex PCR; TCRdb's copy keeps in-frame clones and lacks some. The sample has over 700,000 clones; approximately 72% are singletons. Sequencing input: memory CD4+ T cells sorted from blood. These receptors were obtained from a woman aged 25 to 39 in good health. Each CDR3 is given without its conserved first and last residue. Size is stated for part of the rows, as once, few or many counts, or as a class when the clone is expanded.

abundance: .
v_gene: TRBV9
CDR3aa: ASSLLGTGLNYGYT

abundance: .
v_gene: TRBV11-2
CDR3aa: ASRKNRGTGANVLT

abundance: .
v_gene: TRBV2
CDR3aa: ASSDRASNTEAF

abundance: .
v_gene: TRBV11-2
CDR3aa: ASTDRTGVAKNIQY

abundance: few
v_gene: TRBV6-1
CDR3aa: ASSALGRLYGYT

abundance: .
v_gene: TRBV5-8
CDR3aa: ASTPTVGGDTQY

abundance: .
v_gene: TRBV2
CDR3aa: ASMGRELHNEQF

abundance: .
v_gene: TRBV5-4
CDR3aa: ATLAEPTDTQY

abundance: .
v_gene: TRBV6-5
CDR3aa: ASSYSYYARESEQY

abundance: .
v_gene: TRBV6-5
CDR3aa: ASNWDSDTDTQY

abundance: .
v_gene: TRBV6-5
CDR3aa: ASSYSRRGSGNTIY

abundance: .
v_gene: TRBV2
CDR3aa: ASSEEMNTEAF

abundance: .
v_gene: TRBV5-4
CDR3aa: ASSLAGVPHEY

abundance: .
v_gene: TRBV18
CDR3aa: ASSPFEAGYT

abundance: .
v_gene: TRBV28
CDR3aa: ASSEGGTREQY

abundance: .
v_gene: TRBV7-3
CDR3aa: ASSAQGVRNTGELF

abundance: .
v_gene: TRBV5-1
CDR3aa: ASSLAERLAVGYEQY

abundance: .
v_gene: TRBV18
CDR3aa: ASSPPLTSGYTQY

abundance: .
v_gene: TRBV7-2
CDR3aa: ASSLGPQREQF

abundance: .
v_gene: TRBV5-6
CDR3aa: ASSFYGATDSYNEQF

abundance: .
v_gene: TRBV27
CDR3aa: ASSLLAATEQF

abundance: .
v_gene: TRBV5-4
CDR3aa: ASSAAQGRYAGANVLT

abundance: once
v_gene: TRBV7-9
CDR3aa: ASSFGQKETQY

abundance: .
v_gene: TRBV30
CDR3aa: AWSRDSDNQPQH

abundance: .
v_gene: TRBV5-1
CDR3aa: ASSLALGQVNTGELF

abundance: .
v_gene: TRBV5-4
CDR3aa: ASSRPGHANTGELF

abundance: .
v_gene: TRBV6-6
CDR3aa: ASGQTNSPLH

abundance: .
v_gene: TRBV7-9
CDR3aa: ASRETGGSEKLF

abundance: .
v_gene: TRBV6-1
CDR3aa: ASRGTTAYQAF

abundance: .
v_gene: TRBV5-1
CDR3aa: ASSSGSGGTGELF

abundance: .
v_gene: TRBV2
CDR3aa: ASTRTERSYEQY

abundance: .
v_gene: TRBV5-8
CDR3aa: ASSLLAGPYNEQF

abundance: .
v_gene: TRBV5-1
CDR3aa: ASSLWRGGTGELF

abundance: few
v_gene: TRBV7-8
CDR3aa: ASSFSTTGNVWNEQF

abundance: .
v_gene: TRBV28
CDR3aa: ASREGTGLGYEQY

abundance: .
v_gene: TRBV2
CDR3aa: ASSTGGPTDTQY

abundance: few
v_gene: TRBV9
CDR3aa: ASRGPQDTQY

abundance: once
v_gene: TRBV12-2
CDR3aa: ASIASRISTDTQY

abundance: few
v_gene: TRBV5-1
CDR3aa: ASSPSSDNEQF